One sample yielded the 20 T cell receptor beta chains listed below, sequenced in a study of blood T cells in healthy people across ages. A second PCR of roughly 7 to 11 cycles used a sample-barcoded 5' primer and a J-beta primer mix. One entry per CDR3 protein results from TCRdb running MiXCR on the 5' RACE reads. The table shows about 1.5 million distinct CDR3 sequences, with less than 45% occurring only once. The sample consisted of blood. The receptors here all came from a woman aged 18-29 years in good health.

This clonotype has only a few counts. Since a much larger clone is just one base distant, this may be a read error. The CDR3 loop reads CASSLGDTYNEQYF. CDR3 sequence (DNA): TGTGCCAGCAGCTTAGGTGACACTTACAATGAGCAGTACTTC. The chain uses TRBV7-2 and TRBJ2-1, with D unclear. The better agreement between TRBJ2-7 and the DNA end casts doubt on the J call. The V gene's germline CDR1 is SGHTA and CDR2 FQGNSA. This CDR3 has 14 residues.

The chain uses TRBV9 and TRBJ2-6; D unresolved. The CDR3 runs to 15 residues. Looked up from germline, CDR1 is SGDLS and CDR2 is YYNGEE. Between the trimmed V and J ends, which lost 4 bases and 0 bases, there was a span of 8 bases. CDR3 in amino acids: CASSSRYSGANVLTF. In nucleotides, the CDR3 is TGTGCCAGCAGCTCACGGTACTCTGGGGCCAACGTCCTGACTTTC.

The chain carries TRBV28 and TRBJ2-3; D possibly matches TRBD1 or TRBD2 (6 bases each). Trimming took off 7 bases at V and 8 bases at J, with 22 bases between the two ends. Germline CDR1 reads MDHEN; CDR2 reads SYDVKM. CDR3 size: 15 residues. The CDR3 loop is CASTLRDWTQGTQYF. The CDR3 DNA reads TGTGCCAGCACCCTGAGGGACTGGACACAGGGTACGCAGTATTTT. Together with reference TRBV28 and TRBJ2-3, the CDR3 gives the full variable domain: DVKVTQSSRYLVKRTGEKVFLECVQDMDHENMFWYRQDPGLGLRLIYFSYDVKMKEKGDIPEGYSVSREKKERFSLILESASTNQTSMYLCASTLRDWTQGTQYFGPGTRLTVL.

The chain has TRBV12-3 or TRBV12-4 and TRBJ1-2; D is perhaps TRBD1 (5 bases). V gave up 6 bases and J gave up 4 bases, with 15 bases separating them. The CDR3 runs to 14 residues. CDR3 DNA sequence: TGTGCCAGCAGCTCTTACAGGTCGGGCTATGGCTACACCTTC. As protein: CASSSYRSGYGYTF.

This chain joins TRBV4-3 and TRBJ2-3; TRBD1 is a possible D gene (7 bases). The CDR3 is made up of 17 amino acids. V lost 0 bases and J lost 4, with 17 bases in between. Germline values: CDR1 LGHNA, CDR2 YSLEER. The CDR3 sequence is CASSQDLWQGGPDTQYF. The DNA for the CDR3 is TGCGCCAGCAGCCAAGATTTATGGCAGGGGGGCCCAGATACGCAGTATTTT.

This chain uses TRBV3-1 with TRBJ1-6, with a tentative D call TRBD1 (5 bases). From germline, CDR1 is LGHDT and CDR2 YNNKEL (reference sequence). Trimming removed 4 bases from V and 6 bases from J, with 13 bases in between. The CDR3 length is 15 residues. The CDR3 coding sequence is TGTGCCAGCAGCCCCCTCGGCAGGGCTAATTCACCCCTCCACTTT. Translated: CASSPLGRANSPLHF.

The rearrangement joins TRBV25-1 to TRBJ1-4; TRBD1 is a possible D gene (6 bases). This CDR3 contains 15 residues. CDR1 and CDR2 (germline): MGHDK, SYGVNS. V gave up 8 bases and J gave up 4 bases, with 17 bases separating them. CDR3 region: CASPPRGTHNEKLFF. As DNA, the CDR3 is TGTGCCAGCCCCCCCCGCGGGACACATAATGAAAAACTGTTTTTT.

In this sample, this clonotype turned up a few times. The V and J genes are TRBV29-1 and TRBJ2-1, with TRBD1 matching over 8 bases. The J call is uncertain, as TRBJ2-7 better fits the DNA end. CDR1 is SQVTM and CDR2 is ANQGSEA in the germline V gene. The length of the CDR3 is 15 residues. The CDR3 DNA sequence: TGCAGCGTTGAGCCCACAGGGGGTGCTTACAATGAGCAGTACTTC. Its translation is CSVEPTGGAYNEQYF.

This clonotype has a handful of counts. The chain's CDR3 is CASSVLPLRIGSADTQYF. The CDR3 nucleotides are TGTGCCAGCAGCGTTCTCCCTCTACGTATAGGGAGCGCAGATACGCAGTATTTT. The chain combines TRBV9 with TRBJ2-3, with a possible D match to TRBD2 (5 bases). V lost 2 bases and J 4 bases, leaving 23 bases between the germline ends. This CDR3 region has 18 residues. Germline CDR1 and CDR2: SGDLS and YYNGEE.

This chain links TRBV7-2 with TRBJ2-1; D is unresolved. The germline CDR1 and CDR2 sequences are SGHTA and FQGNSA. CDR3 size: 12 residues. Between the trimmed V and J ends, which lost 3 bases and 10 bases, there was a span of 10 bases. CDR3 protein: CASSFIGSEQFF. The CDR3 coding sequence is TGTGCCAGCAGCTTTATTGGCTCCGAGCAGTTCTTC.

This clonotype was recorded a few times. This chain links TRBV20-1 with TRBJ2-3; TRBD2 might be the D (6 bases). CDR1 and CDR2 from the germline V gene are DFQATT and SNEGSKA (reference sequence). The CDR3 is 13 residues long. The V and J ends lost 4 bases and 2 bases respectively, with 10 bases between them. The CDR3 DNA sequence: TGCAGTGCTACGGGAGAAAACACAGATACGCAGTATTTT. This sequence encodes CSATGENTDTQYF.

CDR3 protein: CASSQELLDTQYF. The DNA for the CDR3 is TGCGCCAGCAGCCAAGAACTCCTAGATACGCAGTATTTT. The gene calls are TRBV4-1 and TRBJ2-3; D remains unclear. Per germline, CDR1 MGHRA and CDR2 YSYEKL. This CDR3 region has 13 residues. V was trimmed by 0 bases and J by 5 bases, leaving 6 bases between them.

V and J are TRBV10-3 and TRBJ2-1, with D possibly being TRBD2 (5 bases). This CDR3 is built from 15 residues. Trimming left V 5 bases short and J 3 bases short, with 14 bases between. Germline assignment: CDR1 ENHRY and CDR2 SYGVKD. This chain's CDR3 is CAISSGPAYYNEQFF. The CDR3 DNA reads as TGTGCCATCAGTAGCGGTCCGGCCTACTACAATGAGCAGTTCTTC.

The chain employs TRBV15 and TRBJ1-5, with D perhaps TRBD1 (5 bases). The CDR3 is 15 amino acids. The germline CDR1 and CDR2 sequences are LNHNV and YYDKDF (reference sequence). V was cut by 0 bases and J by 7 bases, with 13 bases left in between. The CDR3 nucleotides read TGTGCCACCAGCAGAGATCGGCAGGGTAGCCAGCCCCAGCATTTT. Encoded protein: CATSRDRQGSQPQHF.

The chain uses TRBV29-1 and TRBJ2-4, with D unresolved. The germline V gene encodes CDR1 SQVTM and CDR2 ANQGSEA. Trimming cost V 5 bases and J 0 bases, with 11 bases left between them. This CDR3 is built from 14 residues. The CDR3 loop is CSVSPNLAKNIQYF. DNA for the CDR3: TGCAGCGTTTCCCCCAACCTAGCCAAAAACATTCAGTACTTC.

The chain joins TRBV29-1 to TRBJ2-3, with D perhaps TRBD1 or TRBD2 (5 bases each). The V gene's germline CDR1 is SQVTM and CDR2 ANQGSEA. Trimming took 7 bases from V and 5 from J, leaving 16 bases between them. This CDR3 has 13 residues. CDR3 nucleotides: TGCAGCGCCTTGAGGGGAGTGGGAGATACGCAGTATTTT. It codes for CSALRGVGDTQYF.

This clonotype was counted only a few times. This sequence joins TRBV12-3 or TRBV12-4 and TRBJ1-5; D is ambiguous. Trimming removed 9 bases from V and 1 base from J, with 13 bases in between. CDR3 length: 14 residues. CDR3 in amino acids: CASTRGSSNQPQHF. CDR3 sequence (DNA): TGTGCCAGTACACGAGGATCGAGCAATCAGCCCCAGCATTTT.

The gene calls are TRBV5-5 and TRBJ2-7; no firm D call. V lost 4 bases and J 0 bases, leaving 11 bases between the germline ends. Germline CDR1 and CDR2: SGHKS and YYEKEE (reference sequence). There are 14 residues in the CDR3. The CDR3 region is CASSALENSYEQYF. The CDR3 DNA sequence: TGTGCCAGCAGCGCCCTCGAAAACTCCTACGAGCAGTACTTC.

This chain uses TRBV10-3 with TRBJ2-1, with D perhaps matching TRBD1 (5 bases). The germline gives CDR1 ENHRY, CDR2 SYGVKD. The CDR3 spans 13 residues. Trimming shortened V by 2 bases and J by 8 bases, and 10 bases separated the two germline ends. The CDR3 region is CAISERLGDEQFF. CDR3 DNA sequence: TGTGCCATCAGTGAGCGTCTAGGGGATGAGCAGTTCTTC.

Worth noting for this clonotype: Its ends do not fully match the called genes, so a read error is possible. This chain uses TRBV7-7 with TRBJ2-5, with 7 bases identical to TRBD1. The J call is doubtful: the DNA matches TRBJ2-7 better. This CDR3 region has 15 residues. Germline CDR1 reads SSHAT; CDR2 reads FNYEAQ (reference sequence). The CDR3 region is CASSMRQGRDYEQYF. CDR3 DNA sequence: TGTGCTAGCAGCATGCGACAGGGACGGGACTACGAGCAGTACTTC.